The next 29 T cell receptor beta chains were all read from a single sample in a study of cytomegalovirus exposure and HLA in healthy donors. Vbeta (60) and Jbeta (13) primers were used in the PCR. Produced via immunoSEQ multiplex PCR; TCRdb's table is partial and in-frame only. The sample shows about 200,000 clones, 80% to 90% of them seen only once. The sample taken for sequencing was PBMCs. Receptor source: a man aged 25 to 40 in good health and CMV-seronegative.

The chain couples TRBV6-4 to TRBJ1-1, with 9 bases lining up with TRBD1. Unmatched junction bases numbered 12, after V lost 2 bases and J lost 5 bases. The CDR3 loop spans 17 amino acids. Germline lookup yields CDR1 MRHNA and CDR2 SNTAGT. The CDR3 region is CASSDTRTGVPRTEAFF. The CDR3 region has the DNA TGTGCCAGCAGTGACACCCGGACAGGGGTTCCGAGGACTGAAGCTTTCTTT.

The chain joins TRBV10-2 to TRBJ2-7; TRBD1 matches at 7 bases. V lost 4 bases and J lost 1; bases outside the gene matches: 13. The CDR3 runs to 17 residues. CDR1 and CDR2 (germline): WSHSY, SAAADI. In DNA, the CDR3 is TGCGCCAGCAGTGGGAATTCCTGGACAGGATCTTCCTACGAGCAGTACTTC. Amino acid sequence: CASSGNSWTGSSYEQYF.

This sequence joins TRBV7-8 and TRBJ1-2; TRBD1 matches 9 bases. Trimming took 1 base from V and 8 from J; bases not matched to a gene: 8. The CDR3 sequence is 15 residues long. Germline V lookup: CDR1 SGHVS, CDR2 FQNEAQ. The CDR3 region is CASSLEVQGAGGYTF. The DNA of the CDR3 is TGTGCCAGCAGCTTAGAGGTACAGGGGGCTGGAGGCTACACCTTC.

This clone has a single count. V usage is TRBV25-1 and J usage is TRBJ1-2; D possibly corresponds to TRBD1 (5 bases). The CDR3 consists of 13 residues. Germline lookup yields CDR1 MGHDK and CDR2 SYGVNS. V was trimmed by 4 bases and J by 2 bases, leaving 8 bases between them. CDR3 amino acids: CASSGAGNYGYTF. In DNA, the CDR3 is TGTGCCAGCAGTGGTGCAGGGAACTATGGCTACACCTTC.

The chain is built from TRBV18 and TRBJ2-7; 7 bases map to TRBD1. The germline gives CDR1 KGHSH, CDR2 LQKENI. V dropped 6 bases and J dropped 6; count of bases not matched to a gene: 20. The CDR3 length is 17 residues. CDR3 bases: TGTGCCAGCTCGGCAGGATCCGTACAGGGGAAACGGGGCGAGCAGTACTTC. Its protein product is CASSAGSVQGKRGEQYF.

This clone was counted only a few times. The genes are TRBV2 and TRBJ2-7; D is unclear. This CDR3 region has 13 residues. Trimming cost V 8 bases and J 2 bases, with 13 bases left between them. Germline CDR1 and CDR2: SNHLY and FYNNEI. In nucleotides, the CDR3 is TGTGCCAGCGGCGGCCGTCTGGCCTACGAGCAGTACTTC. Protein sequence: CASGGRLAYEQYF.

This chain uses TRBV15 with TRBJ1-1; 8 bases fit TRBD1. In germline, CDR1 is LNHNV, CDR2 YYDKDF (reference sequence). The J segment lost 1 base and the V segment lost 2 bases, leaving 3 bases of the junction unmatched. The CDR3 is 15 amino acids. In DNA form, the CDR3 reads TGTGCCACCAGCAGACAGGGGGCCTCGAACACTGAAGCTTTCTTT. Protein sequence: CATSRQGASNTEAFF.

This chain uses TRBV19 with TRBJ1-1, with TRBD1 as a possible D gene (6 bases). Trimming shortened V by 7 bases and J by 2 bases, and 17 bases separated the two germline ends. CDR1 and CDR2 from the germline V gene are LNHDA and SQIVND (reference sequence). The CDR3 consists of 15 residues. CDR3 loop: CASKDRSGGNTEAFF. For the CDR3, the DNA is TGTGCCAGTAAGGATCGCAGCGGGGGCAACACTGAAGCTTTCTTT.

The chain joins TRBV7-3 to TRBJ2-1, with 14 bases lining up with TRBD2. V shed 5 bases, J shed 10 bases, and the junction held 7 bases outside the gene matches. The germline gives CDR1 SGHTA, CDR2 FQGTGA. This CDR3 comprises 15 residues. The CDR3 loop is CASSQGLAGVSEQFF. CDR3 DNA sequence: TGTGCCAGCAGCCAGGGACTAGCGGGGGTTTCCGAGCAGTTCTTC.

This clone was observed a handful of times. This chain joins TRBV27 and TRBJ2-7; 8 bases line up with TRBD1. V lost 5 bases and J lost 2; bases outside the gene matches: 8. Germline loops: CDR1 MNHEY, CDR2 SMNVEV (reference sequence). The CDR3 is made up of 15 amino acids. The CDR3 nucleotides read TGTGCCAGCAGTCAACAGGGGGGCCCTACCTACGAGCAGTACTTC. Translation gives CASSQQGGPTYEQYF.

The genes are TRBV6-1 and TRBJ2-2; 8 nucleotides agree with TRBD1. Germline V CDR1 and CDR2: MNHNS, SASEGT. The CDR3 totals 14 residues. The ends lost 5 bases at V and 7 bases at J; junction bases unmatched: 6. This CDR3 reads CASSLSTGVGELFF. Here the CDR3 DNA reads TGTGCCAGCAGTCTTTCGACAGGGGTCGGGGAGCTGTTTTTT.

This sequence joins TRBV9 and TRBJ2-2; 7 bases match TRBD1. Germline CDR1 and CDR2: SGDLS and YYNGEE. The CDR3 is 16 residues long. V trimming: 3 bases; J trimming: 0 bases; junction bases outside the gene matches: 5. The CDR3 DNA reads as TGTGCCAGCAGCGCAGATGGGACAGCGAACACCGGGGAGCTGTTTTTT. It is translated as CASSADGTANTGELFF.

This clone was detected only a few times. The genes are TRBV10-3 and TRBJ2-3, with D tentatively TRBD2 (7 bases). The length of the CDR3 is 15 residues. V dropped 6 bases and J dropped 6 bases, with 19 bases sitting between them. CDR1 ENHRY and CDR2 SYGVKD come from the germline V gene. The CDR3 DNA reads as TGTGCCATCAGCGAGATAGGGGGGGGGCGGGATACGCAGTATTTT. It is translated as CAISEIGGGRDTQYF.

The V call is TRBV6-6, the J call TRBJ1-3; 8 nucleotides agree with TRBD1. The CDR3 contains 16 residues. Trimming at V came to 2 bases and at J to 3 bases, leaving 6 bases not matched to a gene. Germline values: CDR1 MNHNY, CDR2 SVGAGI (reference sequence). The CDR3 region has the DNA TGTGCCAGCAGTTACACGCCAGGGGGCAATGGAAACACCATATATTTT. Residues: CASSYTPGGNGNTIYF.

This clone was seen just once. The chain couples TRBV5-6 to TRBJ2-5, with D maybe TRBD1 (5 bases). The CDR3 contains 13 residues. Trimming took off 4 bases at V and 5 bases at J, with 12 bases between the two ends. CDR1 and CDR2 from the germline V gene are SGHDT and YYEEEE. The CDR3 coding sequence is TGTGCCAGCAGCGGCAGGGTATCGGAGACCCAGTACTTC. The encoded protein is CASSGRVSETQYF.

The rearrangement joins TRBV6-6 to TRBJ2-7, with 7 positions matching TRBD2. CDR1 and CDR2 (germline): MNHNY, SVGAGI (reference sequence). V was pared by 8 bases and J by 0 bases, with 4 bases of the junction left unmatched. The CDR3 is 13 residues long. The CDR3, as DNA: TGTGCCAGCGGGGAGGGGTTCTCCTACGAGCAGTACTTC. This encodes CASGEGFSYEQYF.

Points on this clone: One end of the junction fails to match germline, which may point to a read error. CDR3 in DNA: TGTTCCAGCAGCGTCCGGGAAACACCCTCAGAGACCCAGTACTTC. Encoded protein: CSSSVRETPSETQYF. The chain is built from TRBV7-9 and TRBJ2-5; a weak D match, TRBD2 (5 bases). Germline V CDR1 and CDR2: SEHNR, FQNEAQ (reference sequence). The CDR3 has 15 amino acids.

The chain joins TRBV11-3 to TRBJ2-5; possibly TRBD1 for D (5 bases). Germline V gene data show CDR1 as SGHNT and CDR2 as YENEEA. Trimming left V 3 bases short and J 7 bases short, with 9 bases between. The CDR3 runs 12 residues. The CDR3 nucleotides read TGTGCCAGCAGCTTTTCAAGGGGGACCCAGTACTTC. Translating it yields CASSFSRGTQYF.

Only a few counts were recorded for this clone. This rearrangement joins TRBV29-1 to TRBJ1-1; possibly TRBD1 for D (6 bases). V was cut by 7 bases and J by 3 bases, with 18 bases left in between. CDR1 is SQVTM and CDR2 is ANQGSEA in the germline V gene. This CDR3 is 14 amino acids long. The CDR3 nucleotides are TGCAGCGCTAAAACAGGGAACGGGTACACTGAAGCTTTCTTT. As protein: CSAKTGNGYTEAFF. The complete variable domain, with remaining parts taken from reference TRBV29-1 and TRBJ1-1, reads SAVISQKPSRDICQRGTSLTIQCQVDSQVTMMFWYRQQPGQSLTLIATANQGSEATYESGFVIDKFPISRPNLTFSTLTVSNMSPEDSSIYLCSAKTGNGYTEAFFGQGTRLTVV.

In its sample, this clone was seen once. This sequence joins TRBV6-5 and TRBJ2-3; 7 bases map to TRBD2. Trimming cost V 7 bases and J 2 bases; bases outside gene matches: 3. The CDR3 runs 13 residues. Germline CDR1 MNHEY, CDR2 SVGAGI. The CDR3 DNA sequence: TGTGCCAGCACCGGGACTAACACAGATACGCAGTATTTT. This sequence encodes CASTGTNTDTQYF.

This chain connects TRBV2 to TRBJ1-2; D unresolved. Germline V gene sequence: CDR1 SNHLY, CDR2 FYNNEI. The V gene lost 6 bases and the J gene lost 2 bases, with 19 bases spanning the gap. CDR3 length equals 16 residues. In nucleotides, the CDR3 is TGTGCCAGCAGCGCCAACAGCCTCCTTCGAAACTATGGCTACACCTTC. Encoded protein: CASSANSLLRNYGYTF.

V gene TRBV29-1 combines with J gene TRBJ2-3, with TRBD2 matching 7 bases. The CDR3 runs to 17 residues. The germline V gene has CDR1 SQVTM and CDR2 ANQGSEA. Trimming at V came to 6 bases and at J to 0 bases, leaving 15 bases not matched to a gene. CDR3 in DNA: TGCAGCGTGGCCGGGACTACATCACCTTGGAGCACAGATACGCAGTATTTT. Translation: CSVAGTTSPWSTDTQYF.

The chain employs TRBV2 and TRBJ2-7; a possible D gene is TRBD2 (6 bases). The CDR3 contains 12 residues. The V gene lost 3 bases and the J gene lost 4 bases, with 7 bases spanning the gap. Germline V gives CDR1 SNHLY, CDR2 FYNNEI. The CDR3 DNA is TGTGCCAGCAGTGAGGGGGGATACGAGCAGTACTTC. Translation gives CASSEGGYEQYF.

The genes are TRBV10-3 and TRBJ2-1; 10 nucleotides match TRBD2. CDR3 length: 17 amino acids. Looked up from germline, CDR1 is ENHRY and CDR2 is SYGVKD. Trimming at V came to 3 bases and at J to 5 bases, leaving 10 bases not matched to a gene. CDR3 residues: CAISDSSGGAGDNEQFF. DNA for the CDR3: TGTGCCATCAGTGATTCGAGCGGGGGGGCGGGGGACAATGAGCAGTTCTTC.

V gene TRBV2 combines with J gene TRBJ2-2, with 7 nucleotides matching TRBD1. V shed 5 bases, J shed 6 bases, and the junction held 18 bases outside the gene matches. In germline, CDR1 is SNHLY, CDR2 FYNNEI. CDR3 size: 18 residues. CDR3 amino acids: CASSTPKEQGIYAGELFF. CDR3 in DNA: TGTGCCAGCAGTACCCCAAAGGAACAGGGGATCTATGCCGGGGAGCTGTTTTTT.

Here the CDR3 reads CASSQDRGGAQPQHF. CDR3 sequence (DNA): TGCGCCAGCAGCCAAGATCGGGGAGGGGCTCAGCCCCAGCATTTT. V is TRBV4-3 and J is TRBJ1-5, with D possibly being TRBD1 (5 bases). CDR3 length equals 15 residues. Trimming cost V 0 bases and J 6 bases, with 12 bases left between them. CDR1 is LGHNA, CDR2 YSLEER, per germline.

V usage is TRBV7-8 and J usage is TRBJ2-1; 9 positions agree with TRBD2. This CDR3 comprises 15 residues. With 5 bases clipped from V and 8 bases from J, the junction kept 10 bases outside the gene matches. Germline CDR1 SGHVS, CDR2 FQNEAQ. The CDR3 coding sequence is TGTGCCAGCAGCCTGCGGGGGGGCCAGGCCGATGAGCAGTTCTTC. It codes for CASSLRGGQADEQFF.

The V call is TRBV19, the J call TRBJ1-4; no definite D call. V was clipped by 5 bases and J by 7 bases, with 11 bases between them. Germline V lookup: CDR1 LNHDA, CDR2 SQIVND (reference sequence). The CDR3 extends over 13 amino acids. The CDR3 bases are TGTGCCAGTAGTCAGCAACGGGGTGAAAAACTGTTTTTT. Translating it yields CASSQQRGEKLFF.

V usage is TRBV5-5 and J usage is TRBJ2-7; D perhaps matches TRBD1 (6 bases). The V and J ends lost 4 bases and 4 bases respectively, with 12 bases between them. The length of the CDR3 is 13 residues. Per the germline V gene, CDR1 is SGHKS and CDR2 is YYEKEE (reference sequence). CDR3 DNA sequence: TGTGCCAGCAGCCCGAGCACAGGGTACGAGCAGTACTTC. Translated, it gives CASSPSTGYEQYF.